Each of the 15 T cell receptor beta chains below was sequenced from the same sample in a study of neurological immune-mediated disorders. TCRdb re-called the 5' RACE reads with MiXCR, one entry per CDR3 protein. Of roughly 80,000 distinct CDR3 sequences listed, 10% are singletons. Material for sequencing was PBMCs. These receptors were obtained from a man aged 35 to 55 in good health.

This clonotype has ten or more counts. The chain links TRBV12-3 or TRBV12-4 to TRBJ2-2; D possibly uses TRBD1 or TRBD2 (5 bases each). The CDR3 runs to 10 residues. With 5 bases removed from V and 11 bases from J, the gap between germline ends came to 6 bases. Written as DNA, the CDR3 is TGTGCCAGCAGTGGGGGAGAGCTGTTTTTT. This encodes CASSGGELFF.

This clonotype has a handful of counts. Written as DNA, the CDR3 is TGTGCCAGCAGCTCGACAGGGGGACTAACAACTAATGAAAAACTGTTTTTT. This codes for CASSSTGGLTTNEKLFF. The rearrangement links TRBV7-9 to TRBJ1-4; 9 bases match TRBD1. This CDR3 comprises 17 residues. Trimming cost V 4 bases and J 0 bases; bases outside gene matches: 6. Germline lookup yields CDR1 SEHNR and CDR2 FQNEAQ (reference sequence). Together with reference TRBV7-9 and TRBJ1-4, the CDR3 gives the full variable domain: DTGVSQNPRHKITKRGQNVTFRCDPISEHNRLYWYRQTLGQGPEFLTYFQNEAQLEKSRLLSDRFSAERPKGSFSTLEIQRTEQGDSAMYLCASSSTGGLTTNEKLFFGSGTQLSVL.

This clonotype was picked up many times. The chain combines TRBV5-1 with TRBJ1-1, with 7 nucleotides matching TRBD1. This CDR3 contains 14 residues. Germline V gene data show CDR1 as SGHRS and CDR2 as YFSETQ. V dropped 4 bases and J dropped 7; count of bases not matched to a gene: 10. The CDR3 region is CASSRTTGEVEAFF. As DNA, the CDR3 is TGCGCCAGCAGCCGCACCACAGGGGAAGTTGAAGCTTTCTTT. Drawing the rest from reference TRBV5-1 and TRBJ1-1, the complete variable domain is KAGVTQTPRYLIKTRGQQVTLSCSPISGHRSVSWYQQTPGQGLQFLFEYFSETQRNKGNFPGRFSGRQFSNSRSEMNVSTLELGDSALYLCASSRTTGEVEAFFGQGTRLTVV.

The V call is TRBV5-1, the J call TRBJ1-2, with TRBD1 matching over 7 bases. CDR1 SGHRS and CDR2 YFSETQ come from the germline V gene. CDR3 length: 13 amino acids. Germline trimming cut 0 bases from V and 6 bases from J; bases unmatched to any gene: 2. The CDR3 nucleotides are TGCGCCAGCAGCTTGGACAGGGGTGATGGCTACACCTTC. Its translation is CASSLDRGDGYTF.

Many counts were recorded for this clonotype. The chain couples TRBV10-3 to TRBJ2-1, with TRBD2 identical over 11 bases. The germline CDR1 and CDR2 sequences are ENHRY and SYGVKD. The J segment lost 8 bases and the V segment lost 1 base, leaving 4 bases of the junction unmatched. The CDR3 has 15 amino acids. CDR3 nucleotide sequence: TGTGCCATCAGTGAGTGGCTAGCGGGGGGTTATGAGCAGTTCTTC. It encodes CAISEWLAGGYEQFF.

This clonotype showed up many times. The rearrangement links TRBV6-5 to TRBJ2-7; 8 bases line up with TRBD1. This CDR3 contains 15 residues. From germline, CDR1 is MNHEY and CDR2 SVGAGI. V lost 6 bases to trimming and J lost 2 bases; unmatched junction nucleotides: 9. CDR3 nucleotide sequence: TGTGCCAGCAGCACCTCCTGGACAGGGCCCTACGAGCAGTACTTC. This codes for CASSTSWTGPYEQYF.

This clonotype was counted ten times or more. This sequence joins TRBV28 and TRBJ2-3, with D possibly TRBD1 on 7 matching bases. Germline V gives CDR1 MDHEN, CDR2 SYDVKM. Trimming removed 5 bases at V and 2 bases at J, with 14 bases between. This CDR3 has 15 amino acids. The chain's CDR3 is CASSPRDRHTDTQYF. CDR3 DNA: TGTGCCAGCAGTCCGCGGGACAGACACACAGATACGCAGTATTTT.

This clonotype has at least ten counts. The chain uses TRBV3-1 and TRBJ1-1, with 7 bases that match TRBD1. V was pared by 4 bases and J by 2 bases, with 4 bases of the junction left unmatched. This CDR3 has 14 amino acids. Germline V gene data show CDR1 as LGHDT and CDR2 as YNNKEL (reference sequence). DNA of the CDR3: TGTGCCAGCAGCCCCGACAGGGACAACACTGAAGCTTTCTTT. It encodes CASSPDRDNTEAFF.

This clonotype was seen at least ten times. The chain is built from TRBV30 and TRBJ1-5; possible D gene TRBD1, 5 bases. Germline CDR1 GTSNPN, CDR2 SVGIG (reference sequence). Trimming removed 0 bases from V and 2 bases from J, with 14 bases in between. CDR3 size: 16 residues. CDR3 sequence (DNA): TGTGCCTGGAGTGTACATCGGGGCTCAGGCAATCAGCCCCAGCATTTT. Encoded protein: CAWSVHRGSGNQPQHF.

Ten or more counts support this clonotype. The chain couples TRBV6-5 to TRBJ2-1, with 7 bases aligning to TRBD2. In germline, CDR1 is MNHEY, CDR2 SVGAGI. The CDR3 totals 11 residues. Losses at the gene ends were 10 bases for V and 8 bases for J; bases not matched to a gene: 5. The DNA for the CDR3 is TGTGCCACCGGGAGGAAGGATGAGCAGTTCTTC. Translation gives CATGRKDEQFF.

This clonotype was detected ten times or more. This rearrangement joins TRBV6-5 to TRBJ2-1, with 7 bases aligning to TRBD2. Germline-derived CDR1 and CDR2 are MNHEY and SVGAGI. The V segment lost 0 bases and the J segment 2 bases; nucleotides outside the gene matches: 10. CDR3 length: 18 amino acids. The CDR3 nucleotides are TGTGCCAGCAGTTACTCTCCTACCCGGGACTACCCCTACAATGAGCAGTTCTTC. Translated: CASSYSPTRDYPYNEQFF.

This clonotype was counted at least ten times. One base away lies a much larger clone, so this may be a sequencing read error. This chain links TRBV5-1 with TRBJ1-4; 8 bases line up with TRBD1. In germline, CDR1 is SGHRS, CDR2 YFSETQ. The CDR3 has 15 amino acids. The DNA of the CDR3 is TGCGCCAACAGCTTCCAGGGGGCTGCTAATGAAAAACTGTTTTTT. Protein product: CANSFQGAANEKLFF.

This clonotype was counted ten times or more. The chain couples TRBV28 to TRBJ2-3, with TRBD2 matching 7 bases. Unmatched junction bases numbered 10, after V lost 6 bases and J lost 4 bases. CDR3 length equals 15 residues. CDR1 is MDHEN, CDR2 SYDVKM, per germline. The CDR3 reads CASSPRLAGSDTQYF. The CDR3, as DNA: TGTGCCAGCAGCCCCCGACTAGCTGGCTCAGATACGCAGTATTTT.

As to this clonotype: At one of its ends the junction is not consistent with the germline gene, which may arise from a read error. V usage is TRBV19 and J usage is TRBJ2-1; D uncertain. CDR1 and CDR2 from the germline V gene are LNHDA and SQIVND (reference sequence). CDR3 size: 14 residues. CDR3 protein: CASSISVSDNEQFF. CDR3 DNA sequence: TGTGCCAGTAGTATATCCGTCTCCGACAATGAGCAGTTCTTC.

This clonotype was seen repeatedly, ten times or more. CDR3 protein: CASSPGLAGGWMDEQFF. Here the CDR3 DNA reads TGTGCCAGCAGCCCCGGACTAGCGGGAGGGTGGATGGATGAGCAGTTCTTC. The genes are TRBV7-3 and TRBJ2-1, with TRBD2 identical over 15 bases. The CDR3 runs to 17 residues. After removal of 5 bases from V and 8 bases from J, the junction contained 10 bases not matched to a gene. Germline V lookup: CDR1 SGHTA, CDR2 FQGTGA.